These T cell receptor beta chains were read from a single sample in a study of cytomegalovirus exposure and HLA in healthy donors. Measured with immunoSEQ multiplex PCR; TCRdb has only the in-frame clones, and not every one. The sample holds 90,000 to 150,000 clones, roughly 80% seen once. Sequencing input: PBMCs. These receptors all stem from a female donor in good health and CMV-seronegative. Both conserved end residues are part of each CDR3. Fields, in order: V gene, clone size, J gene, D gene, CDR3 DNA, CDR3 protein. The D gene is left open where the match is weak. Some rows mark clone size as missing; the rest say once, few, many or name a class of expanded clone.

>TRBV5-4|-|TRBJ2-5|TRBD2
TGTGCCAGCAGCCCCGAGCTAGCGGGGGGAGGGCAAGAGACCCAGTACTTC
CASSPELAGGGQETQYF
>TRBV5-1|-|TRBJ2-1|TRBD2
TGCGCCAGCACCCGGACTAGCGGTGTCTCCTACGATGAGCAGTTCTTC
CASTRTSGVSYDEQFF
>TRBV19|few|TRBJ1-5|TRBD1
TGTGCCAGTAGGTTGGACAGGGGGCTTGTAAAGCCCCAGCATTTT
CASRLDRGLVKPQHF
>TRBV10-3|-|TRBJ1-4|TRBD1
TGTGCCATCAGTGAAGGGGGCCCGGCAACTAATGAAAAACTGTTTTTT
CAISEGGPATNEKLFF
>TRBV5-1|-|TRBJ2-5|TRBD2
TGCGCCAGCAGCCCTCTTCCGGGGGGGCCAGAGACCCAGTACTTC
CASSPLPGGPETQYF
>TRBV10-2|few|TRBJ1-1|TRBD1
TGCGCCAGCAGTCAGGGGGCGCAGAACACTGAAGCTTTCTTT
CASSQGAQNTEAFF
>TRBV7-3|-|TRBJ2-3|-
TGTGCCAGCAGCCTATTTTTTGATACGCAGTATTTT
CASSLFFDTQYF
>TRBV18|-|TRBJ2-3|TRBD2
TGTGCCAGCTCACGAAATAGCGGGGGGGCCGCAGATACGCAGTATTTT
CASSRNSGGAADTQYF
>TRBV4-1|-|TRBJ1-5|-
TGCGCCAGCAGCCAAGATGAGGGGGTGGGTAACCAGCCCCAGCATTTT
CASSQDEGVGNQPQHF
>TRBV27|-|TRBJ1-2|-
TGTGCCAGCAGTCCCCCCGGATCAGGTAGACATGGCTACACCTTC
CASSPPGSGRHGYTF
>TRBV11-2|once|TRBJ2-1|-
TGTGCCAGCAGCGCCTTAACAGGGAGCTCCTACAATGAGCAGTTCTTC
CASSALTGSSYNEQFF
>TRBV5-6|-|TRBJ2-3|-
TGTGCCAGCGGGCGGGACGGGGGGCCTGGAGGAGATACGCAGTATTTT
CASGRDGGPGGDTQYF
>TRBV30|-|TRBJ2-3|TRBD2
TGTGCCTTGAGCGGGGGGGCCGCAGATACGCAGTATTTT
CALSGGAADTQYF
>TRBV7-3|-|TRBJ2-3|-
TGTGCCAGCAGCTTAACGGGACTCACAGATACGCAGTATTTT
CASSLTGLTDTQYF
>TRBV4-3|few|TRBJ1-4|-
TGCGCCAGCAGCCAAGTTCCAGCAGGGGATCTGGGTGAAAAACTGTTTTTT
CASSQVPAGDLGEKLFF
>TRBV7-9|-|TRBJ2-7|-
TGTGCCAGCAGCCCCCCCGGGAGCTCCCTTGAGCAGTACTTC
CASSPPGSSLEQYF
>TRBV27|-|TRBJ2-7|-
TGTGCCAGCAGCTTGACAGCGTCGTACGAGCAGTACTTC
CASSLTASYEQYF
>TRBV2|-|TRBJ2-5|-
TGTGCCAGCAGTGACCCCTCCCAAGAGACCCAGTACTTC
CASSDPSQETQYF
>TRBV5-5|-|TRBJ2-2|-
TGTGCCAGCTCTAGACTGCCCACGAACACCGGGGAGCTGTTTTTT
CASSRLPTNTGELFF
>TRBV6-5|-|TRBJ1-2|-
TGTGCCAGCACCCTAGGGAGTGCCTATGGCTACACCTTC
CASTLGSAYGYTF
>TRBV2|-|TRBJ1-1|-
TGTGCCAGCCGGTCCGCGGAGGGCACTGAAGCTTTCTTT
CASRSAEGTEAFF
>TRBV6-1|-|TRBJ2-7|TRBD2
TGTGCCAGCAGTTCCGGGACTAGCGATGTCTATGAGCAGTACTTC
CASSSGTSDVYEQYF
>TRBV30|-|TRBJ1-2|TRBD1
TGTGCCTGGTCTGGACAGGAGAACTATGGCTACACCTTC
CAWSGQENYGYTF